The clone carrying this T cell receptor beta chain was observed at least ten times. CDR3 length equals 13 residues. The germline CDR1 and CDR2 sequences are SGHNT and YENEEA. The V gene end was trimmed by 6 bases and the J gene end by 9 bases; junction bases not matched to a gene: 9. There were TCR beta CDR3 regions amplified from RNA transcripts. Researchers ran a first-round RT-PCR on the TCR CDR3 using the HTBI primer set. TCRdb re-called the multiplex PCR reads with MiXCR, one entry per CDR3 protein. The sample lists 460,000 or so distinct CDR3 sequences, roughly an eighth occurring once. This specimen comes from a study of T cells in Graves' hyperthyroidism and ophthalmopathy.

The sequenced material came from blood. The source of this sequence is a young woman with Graves' hyperthyroidism. This rearrangement joins TRBV11-3 to TRBJ1-1, with 8 bases fitting TRBD1. The chain's CDR3 is CASRKQGRGQAFF. CDR3 DNA: TGTGCCAGCAGGAAGCAGGGCAGGGGGCAAGCTTTCTTT.